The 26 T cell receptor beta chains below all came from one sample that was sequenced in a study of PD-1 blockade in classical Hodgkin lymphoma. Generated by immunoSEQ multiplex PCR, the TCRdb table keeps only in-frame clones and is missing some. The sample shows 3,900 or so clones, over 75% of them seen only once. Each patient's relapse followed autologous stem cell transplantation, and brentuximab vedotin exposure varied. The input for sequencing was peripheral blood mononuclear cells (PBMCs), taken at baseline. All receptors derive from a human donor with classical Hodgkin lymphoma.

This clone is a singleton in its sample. The CDR3 DNA follows: TGCGCCAGCAGCCAGACTAGCGGGATCTCCTACAATGAGCAGTTCTTC. Translating it yields CASSQTSGISYNEQFF. This chain links TRBV5-1 with TRBJ2-1; 11 bases agree with TRBD2. Germline V CDR1 and CDR2: SGHRS, YFSETQ. This CDR3 spans 16 amino acids. J lost 0 bases, V lost 4 bases, and 3 bases had no gene match.

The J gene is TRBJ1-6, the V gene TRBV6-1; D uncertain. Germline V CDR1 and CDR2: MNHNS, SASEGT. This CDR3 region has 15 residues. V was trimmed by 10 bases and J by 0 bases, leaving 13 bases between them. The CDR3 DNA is TGTGCCATATTAGGGCAGAGCTCCTATAATTCACCCCTCCACTTT. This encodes CAILGQSSYNSPLHF.

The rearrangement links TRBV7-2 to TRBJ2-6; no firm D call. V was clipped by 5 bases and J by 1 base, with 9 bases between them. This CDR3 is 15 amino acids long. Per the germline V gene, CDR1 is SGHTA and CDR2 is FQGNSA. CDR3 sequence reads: CASSPVGSGANVLTF. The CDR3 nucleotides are TGTGCCAGCAGCCCAGTAGGGTCTGGGGCCAACGTCCTGACTTTC. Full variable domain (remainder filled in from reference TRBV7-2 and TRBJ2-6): GAGVSQSPSNKVTEKGKDVELRCDPISGHTALYWYRQSLGQGLEFLIYFQGNSAPDKSGLPSDRFSAERTGGSVSTLTIQRTQQEDSAVYLCASSPVGSGANVLTFGAGSRLTVL.

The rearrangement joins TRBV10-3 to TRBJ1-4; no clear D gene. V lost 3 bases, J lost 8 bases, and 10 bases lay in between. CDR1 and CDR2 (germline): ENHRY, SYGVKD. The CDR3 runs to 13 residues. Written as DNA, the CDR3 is TGTGCCATCAGTGACACCATGGGGGAAAAACTGTTTTTT. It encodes CAISDTMGEKLFF.

The CDR3 region is CASSHSGVSYNEQFF. CDR3 nucleotides: TGTGCCAGCAGCCATAGCGGGGTCTCCTACAATGAGCAGTTCTTC. V and J are TRBV28 and TRBJ2-1; 8 positions match TRBD2. Trimming removed 6 bases from V and 0 bases from J; junction bases left unmatched: 4. This CDR3 is built from 15 residues. In germline, CDR1 is MDHEN, CDR2 SYDVKM.

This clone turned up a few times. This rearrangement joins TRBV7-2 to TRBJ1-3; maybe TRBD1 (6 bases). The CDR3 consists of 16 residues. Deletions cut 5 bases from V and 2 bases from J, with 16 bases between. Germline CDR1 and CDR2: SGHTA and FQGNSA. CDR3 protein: CASSSQGGSAGNTIYF. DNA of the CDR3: TGTGCCAGCAGCAGCCAAGGGGGATCGGCTGGAAACACCATATATTTT.

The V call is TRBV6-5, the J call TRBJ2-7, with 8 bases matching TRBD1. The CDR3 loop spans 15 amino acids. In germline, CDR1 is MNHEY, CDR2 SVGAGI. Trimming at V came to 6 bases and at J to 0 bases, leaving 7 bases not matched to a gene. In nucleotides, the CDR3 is TGTGCCAGCAGCCTGACAGGGGATAGCTCCTACGAGCAGTACTTC. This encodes CASSLTGDSSYEQYF.

CDR3 nucleotides: TGCGCCAGCAGCTTGGGACTCGAAACTTCTGGAAACACCATATATTTT. It encodes CASSLGLETSGNTIYF. The V gene is TRBV5-1, the J gene TRBJ1-3; D gene uncertain. CDR3 length: 16 residues. Germline CDR1 SGHRS, CDR2 YFSETQ. Trimming shortened V by 0 bases and J by 1 base, and 11 bases separated the two germline ends.

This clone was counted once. CDR3 sequence reads: CASSPRTDYNEQFF. In DNA, the CDR3 is TGCGCCAGCAGCCCACGGACGGATTACAATGAGCAGTTCTTC. This chain joins TRBV4-3 and TRBJ2-1; D remains ambiguous. Deletions cut 4 bases from V and 4 bases from J, with 11 bases between. The CDR3 covers 14 residues. Germline values: CDR1 LGHNA, CDR2 YSLEER.

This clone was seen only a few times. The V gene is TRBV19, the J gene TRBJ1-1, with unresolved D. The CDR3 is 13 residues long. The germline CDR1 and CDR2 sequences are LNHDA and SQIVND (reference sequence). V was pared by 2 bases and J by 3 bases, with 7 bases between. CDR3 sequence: CASSIKTDTEAFF. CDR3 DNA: TGTGCCAGTAGTATAAAGACTGACACTGAAGCTTTCTTT. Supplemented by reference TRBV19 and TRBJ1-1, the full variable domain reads DGGITQSPKYLFRKEGQNVTLSCEQNLNHDAMYWYRQDPGQGLRLIYYSQIVNDFQKGDIAEGYSVSREKKESFPLTVTSAQKNPTAFYLCASSIKTDTEAFFGQGTRLTVV.

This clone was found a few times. CDR3 in amino acids: CASRHGQSYEQYF. The CDR3, as DNA: TGTGCCAGCAGACATGGACAGTCCTACGAGCAGTACTTC. This sequence joins TRBV7-9 and TRBJ2-7; weak D call: TRBD1 (6 bases). The germline V gene encodes CDR1 SEHNR and CDR2 FQNEAQ (reference sequence). Trimming removed 6 bases at V and 1 base at J, with 10 bases between. The CDR3 extends over 13 amino acids.

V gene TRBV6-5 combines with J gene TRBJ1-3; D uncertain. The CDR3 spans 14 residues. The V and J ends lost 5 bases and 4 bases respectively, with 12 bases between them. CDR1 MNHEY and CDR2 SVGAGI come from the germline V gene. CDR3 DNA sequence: TGTGCCAGCAGTCCGGGTGGGGAGGGAAACACCATATATTTT. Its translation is CASSPGGEGNTIYF.

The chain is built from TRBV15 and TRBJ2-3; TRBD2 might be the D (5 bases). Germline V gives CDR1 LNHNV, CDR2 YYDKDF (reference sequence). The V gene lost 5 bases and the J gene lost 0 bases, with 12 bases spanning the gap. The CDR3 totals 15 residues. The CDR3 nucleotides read TGTGCCACCAGCGACCGAAGGACTAGCACAGATACGCAGTATTTT. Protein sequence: CATSDRRTSTDTQYF.

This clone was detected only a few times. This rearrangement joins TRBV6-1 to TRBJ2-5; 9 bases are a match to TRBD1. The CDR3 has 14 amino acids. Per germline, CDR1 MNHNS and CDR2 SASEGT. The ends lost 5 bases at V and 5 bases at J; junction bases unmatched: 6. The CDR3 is CASSLQGAVETQYF. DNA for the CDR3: TGTGCCAGCAGTCTACAGGGGGCGGTTGAGACCCAGTACTTC.

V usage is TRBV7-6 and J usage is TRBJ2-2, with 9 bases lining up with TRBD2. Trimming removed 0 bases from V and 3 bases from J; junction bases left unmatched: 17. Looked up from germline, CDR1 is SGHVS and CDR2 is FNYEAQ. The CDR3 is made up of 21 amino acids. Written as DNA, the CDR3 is TGTGCCAGCAGCTTAGCGCTGGGACTTAGCGGGGGCCCGGAGGACACCGGGGAGCTGTTTTTT. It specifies CASSLALGLSGGPEDTGELFF. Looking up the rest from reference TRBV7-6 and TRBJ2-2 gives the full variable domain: GAGVSQSPRYKVTKRGQDVALRCDPISGHVSLYWYRQALGQGPEFLTYFNYEAQQDKSGLPNDRFSAERPEGSISTLTIQRTEQRDSAMYRCASSLALGLSGGPEDTGELFFGEGSRLTVL.

The CDR3 loop reads CASSFSRQGARPQHF. The DNA of the CDR3 is TGTGCCAGTAGTTTCTCCCGACAGGGGGCTCGGCCCCAGCATTTT. This sequence joins TRBV19 and TRBJ1-5; 10 nucleotides align to TRBD1. V lost 5 bases to trimming and J lost 9 bases; unmatched junction nucleotides: 10. This CDR3 spans 15 amino acids. Germline loops: CDR1 LNHDA, CDR2 SQIVND (reference sequence). The complete variable domain, with remaining parts taken from reference TRBV19 and TRBJ1-5, reads DGGITQSPKYLFRKEGQNVTLSCEQNLNHDAMYWYRQDPGQGLRLIYYSQIVNDFQKGDIAEGYSVSREKKESFPLTVTSAQKNPTAFYLCASSFSRQGARPQHFGDGTRLSIL.

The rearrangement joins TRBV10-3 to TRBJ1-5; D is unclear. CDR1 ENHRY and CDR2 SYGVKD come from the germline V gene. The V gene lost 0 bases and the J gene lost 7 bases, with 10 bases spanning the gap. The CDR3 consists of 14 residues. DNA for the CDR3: TGTGCCATCAGTGAGTCGATTGTGACGCAGCCCCAGCATTTT. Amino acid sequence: CAISESIVTQPQHF.

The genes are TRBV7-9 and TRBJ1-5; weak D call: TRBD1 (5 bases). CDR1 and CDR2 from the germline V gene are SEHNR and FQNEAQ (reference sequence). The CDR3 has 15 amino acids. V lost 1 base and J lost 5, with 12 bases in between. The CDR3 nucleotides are TGTGCCAGCAGCTTAGGGGAGGGGACCGATCAGCCCCAGCATTTT. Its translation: CASSLGEGTDQPQHF.

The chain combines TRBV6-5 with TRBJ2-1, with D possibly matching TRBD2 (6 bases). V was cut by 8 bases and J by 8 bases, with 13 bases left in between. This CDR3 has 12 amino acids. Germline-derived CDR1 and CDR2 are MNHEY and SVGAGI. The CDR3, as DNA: TGTGCCAGCCAAACTGGGGAGGATGAGCAGTTCTTC. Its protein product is CASQTGEDEQFF.

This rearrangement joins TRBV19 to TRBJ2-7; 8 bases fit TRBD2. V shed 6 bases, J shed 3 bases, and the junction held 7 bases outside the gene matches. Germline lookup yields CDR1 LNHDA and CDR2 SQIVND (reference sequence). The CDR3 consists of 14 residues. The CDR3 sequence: CASSLLGTSYEQYF. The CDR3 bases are TGTGCCAGTAGCCTCCTCGGGACTAGCTACGAGCAGTACTTC.

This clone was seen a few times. The CDR3 sequence is CASSQGKNEKLFF. CDR3 nucleotides: TGCGCCAGCAGCCAAGGCAAAAATGAAAAACTGTTTTTT. This chain joins TRBV4-3 and TRBJ1-4; D is undetermined. In germline, CDR1 is LGHNA, CDR2 YSLEER. This CDR3 has 13 amino acids. V was trimmed by 1 base and J by 5 bases, leaving 5 bases between them.

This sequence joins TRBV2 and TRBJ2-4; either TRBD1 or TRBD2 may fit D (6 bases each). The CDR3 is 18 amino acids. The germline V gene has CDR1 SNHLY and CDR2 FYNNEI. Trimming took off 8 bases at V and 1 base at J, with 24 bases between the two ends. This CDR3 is CASWGQGRPRGAKNIQYF. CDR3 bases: TGTGCCAGCTGGGGGCAGGGTCGCCCCCGGGGGGCCAAAAACATTCAGTACTTC.

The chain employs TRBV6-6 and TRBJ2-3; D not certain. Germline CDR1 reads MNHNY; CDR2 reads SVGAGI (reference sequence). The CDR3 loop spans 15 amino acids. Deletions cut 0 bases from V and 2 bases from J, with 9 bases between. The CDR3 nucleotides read TGTGCCAGCAGTTACTCTACCAGTTACACAGATACGCAGTATTTT. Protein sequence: CASSYSTSYTDTQYF.

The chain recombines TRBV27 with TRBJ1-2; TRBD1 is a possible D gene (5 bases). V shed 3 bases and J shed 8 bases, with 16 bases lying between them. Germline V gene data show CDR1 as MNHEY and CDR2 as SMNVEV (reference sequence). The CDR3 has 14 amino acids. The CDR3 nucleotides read TGTGCCAGCAGTTTCCTTTACACAGGTTCCGGCTACACCTTC. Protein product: CASSFLYTGSGYTF.

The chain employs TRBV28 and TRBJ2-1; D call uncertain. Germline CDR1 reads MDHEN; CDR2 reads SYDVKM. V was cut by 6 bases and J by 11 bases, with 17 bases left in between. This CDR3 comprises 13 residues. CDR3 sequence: CASSSRPEAKQFF. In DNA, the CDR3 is TGTGCCAGCAGCTCGAGGCCCGAGGCAAAGCAGTTCTTC.

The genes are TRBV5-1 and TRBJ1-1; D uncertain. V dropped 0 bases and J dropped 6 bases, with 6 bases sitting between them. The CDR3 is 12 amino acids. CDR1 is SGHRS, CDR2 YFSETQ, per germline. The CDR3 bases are TGCGCCAGCAGCTTGGAGAAGTCTGAAGCTTTCTTT. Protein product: CASSLEKSEAFF.